This TCR beta chain was documented in a study of T cell responses to AZD1222 COVID-19 vaccine. Study-wide points: At baseline, seropositivity was found in only six or seven AZD1222 recipients. White British people made up most donors, females outnumbered males, and clonal diversity was possibly underestimated. Within unmutated variant regions lay the reported targets of nearly half of spike-specific TCRs.

The repertoire was sequenced with immunoSEQ multiplex PCR; TCRdb's copy has only in-frame clones and lacks some. This table holds over 150,000 clones, about 90% found once. Germline values: CDR1 SEHNR, CDR2 FQNEAQ (reference sequence). V gave up 5 bases and J gave up 5 bases, with 5 bases separating them. This CDR3 spans 11 amino acids. About this clone: Its antigen is as yet unknown.

V and J are TRBV7-9 and TRBJ2-3, with D tentatively TRBD2 (5 bases). This TCR came from an adult in good health. The sample in question was peripheral blood, obtained on day 0 of AZD1222 vaccination. Here the CDR3 DNA reads TGTGCCAGCAGCGAGGGAGATACGCAGTATTTT. Protein: CASSEGDTQYF. Based on the CDR3 plus reference TRBV7-9 and TRBJ2-3, the full variable domain is DTGVSQNPRHKITKRGQNVTFRCDPISEHNRLYWYRQTLGQGPEFLTYFQNEAQLEKSRLLSDRFSAERPKGSFSTLEIQRTEQGDSAMYLCASSEGDTQYFGPGTRLTVL.